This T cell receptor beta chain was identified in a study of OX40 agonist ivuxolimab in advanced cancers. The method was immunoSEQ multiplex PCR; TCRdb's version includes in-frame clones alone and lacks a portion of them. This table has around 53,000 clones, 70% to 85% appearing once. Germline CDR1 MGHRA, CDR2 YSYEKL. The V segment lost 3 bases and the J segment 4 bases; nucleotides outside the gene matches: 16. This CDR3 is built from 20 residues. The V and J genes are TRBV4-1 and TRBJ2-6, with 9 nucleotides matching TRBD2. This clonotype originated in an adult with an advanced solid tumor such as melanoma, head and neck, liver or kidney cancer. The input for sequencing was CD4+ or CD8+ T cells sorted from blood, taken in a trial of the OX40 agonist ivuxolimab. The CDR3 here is CASSHRTWELAGSGANVLTF. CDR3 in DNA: TGCGCCAGCAGCCACAGGACCTGGGAGCTAGCGGGATCCGGGGCCAACGTCCTGACTTTC.